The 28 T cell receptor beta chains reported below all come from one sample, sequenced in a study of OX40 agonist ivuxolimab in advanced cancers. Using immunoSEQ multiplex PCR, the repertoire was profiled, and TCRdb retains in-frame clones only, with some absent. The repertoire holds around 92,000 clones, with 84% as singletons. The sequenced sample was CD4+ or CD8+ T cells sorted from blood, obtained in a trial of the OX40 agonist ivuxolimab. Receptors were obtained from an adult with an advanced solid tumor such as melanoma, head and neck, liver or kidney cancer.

The DNA of the CDR3 is TGTGCCAGCAGCTCTCAGGTAGGGGAGGAGACCCAGTACTTC. It yields the protein CASSSQVGEETQYF. V is TRBV21-1 and J is TRBJ2-5. TRBV21-1 is termed a pseudogene. This CDR3 is built from 14 residues.

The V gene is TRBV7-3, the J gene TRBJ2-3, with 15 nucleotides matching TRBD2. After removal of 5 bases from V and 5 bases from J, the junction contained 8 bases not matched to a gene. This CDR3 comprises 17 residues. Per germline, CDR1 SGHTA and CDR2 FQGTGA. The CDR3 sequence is CASSSQGTSGGRDTQYF. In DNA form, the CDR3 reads TGTGCCAGCAGCAGCCAAGGGACTAGCGGGGGGAGAGATACGCAGTATTTT.

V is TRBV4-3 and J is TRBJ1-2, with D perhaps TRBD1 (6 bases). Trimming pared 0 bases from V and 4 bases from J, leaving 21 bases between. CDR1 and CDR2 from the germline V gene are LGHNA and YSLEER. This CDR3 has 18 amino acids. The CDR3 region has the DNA TGCGCCAGCAGCCAAGATACAGGGAGCTACCCGCTAGGCTATGGCTACACCTTC. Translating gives CASSQDTGSYPLGYGYTF.

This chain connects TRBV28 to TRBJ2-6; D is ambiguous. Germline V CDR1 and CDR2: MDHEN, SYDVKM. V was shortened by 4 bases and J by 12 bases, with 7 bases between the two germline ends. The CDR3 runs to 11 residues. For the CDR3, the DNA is TGTGCCAGCAGTTCCCATTCCGTCCTGACTTTC. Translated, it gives CASSSHSVLTF.

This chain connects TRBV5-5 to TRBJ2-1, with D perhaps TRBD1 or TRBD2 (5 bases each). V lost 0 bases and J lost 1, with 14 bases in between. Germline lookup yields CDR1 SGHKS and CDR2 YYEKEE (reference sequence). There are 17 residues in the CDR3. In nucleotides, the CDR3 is TGTGCCAGCAGCTTGGCCGAAGGGACCCTGTCCTACAATGAGCAGTTCTTC. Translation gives CASSLAEGTLSYNEQFF.

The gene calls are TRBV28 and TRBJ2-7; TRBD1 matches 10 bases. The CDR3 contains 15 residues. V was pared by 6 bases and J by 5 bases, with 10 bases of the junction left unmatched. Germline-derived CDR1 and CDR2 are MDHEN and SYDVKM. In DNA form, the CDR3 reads TGTGCCAGCAGCACCGGGACAGGGGCACTTAACGAGCAGTACGTC. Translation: CASSTGTGALNEQYV.

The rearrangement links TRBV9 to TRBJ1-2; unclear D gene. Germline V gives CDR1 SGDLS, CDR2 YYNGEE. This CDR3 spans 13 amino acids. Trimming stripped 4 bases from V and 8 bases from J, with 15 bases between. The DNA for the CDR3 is TGTGCCAGCAGCCCTCCGGACGTATGGGGCTACACCTTC. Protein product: CASSPPDVWGYTF.

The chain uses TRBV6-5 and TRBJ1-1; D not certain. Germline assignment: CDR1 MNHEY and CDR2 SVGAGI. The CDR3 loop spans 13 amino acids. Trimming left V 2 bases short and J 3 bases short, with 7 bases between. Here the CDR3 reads CASSYVVDTEAFF. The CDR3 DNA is TGTGCCAGCAGTTACGTGGTGGACACTGAAGCTTTCTTT.

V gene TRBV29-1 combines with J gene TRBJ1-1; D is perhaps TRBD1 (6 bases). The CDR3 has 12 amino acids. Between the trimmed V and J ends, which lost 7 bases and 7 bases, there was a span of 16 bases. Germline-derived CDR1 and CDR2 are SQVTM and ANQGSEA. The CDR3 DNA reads TGCAGCGCCCAGGGTGGGGGCCTTGAAGCTTTCTTT. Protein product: CSAQGGGLEAFF.

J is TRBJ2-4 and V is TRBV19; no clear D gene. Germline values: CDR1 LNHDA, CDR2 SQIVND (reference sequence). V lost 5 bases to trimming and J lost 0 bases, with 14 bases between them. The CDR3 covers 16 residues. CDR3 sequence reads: CASSDDTLQAKNIQYF. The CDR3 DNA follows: TGTGCCAGTAGTGATGACACTCTTCAAGCCAAAAACATTCAGTACTTC.

In nucleotides, the CDR3 is TGTGCCAGCACCCCGGACGGGGGAGTGGGAAACACCATATATTTT. Amino acids: CASTPDGGVGNTIYF. The V call is TRBV7-2, the J call TRBJ1-3; possible D gene TRBD1, 5 bases. Trimming removed 7 bases from V and 4 bases from J, with 17 bases in between. This CDR3 has 15 amino acids. Germline CDR1 SGHTA, CDR2 FQGNSA. The entire variable domain, with the rest obtained from reference TRBV7-2 and TRBJ1-3, is as follows: GAGVSQSPSNKVTEKGKDVELRCDPISGHTALYWYRQSLGQGLEFLIYFQGNSAPDKSGLPSDRFSAERTGGSVSTLTIQRTQQEDSAVYLCASTPDGGVGNTIYFGEGSWLTVV.

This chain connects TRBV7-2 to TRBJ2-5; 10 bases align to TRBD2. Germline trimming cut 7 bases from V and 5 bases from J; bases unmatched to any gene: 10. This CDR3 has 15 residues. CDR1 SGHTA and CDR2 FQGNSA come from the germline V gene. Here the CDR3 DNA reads TGTGCCAGCACCCTAGGGGTAGCGGGAGGCGAGACCCAGTACTTC. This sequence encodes CASTLGVAGGETQYF.

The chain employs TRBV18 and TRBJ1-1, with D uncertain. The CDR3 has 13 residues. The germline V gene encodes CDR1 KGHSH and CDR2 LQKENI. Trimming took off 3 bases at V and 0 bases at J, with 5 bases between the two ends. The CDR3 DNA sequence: TGTGCCAGCTCACCGGGGATGAACACTGAAGCTTTCTTT. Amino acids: CASSPGMNTEAFF.

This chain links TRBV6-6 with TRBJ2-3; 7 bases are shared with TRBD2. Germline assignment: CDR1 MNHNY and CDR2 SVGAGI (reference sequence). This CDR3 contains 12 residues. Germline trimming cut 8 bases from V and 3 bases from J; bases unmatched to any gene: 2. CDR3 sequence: CASERGTDTQYF. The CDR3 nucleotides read TGTGCCAGCGAGCGGGGAACAGATACGCAGTATTTT.

The CDR3 coding sequence is TGTGCCAGTAGAGGGAGGACAGTGAACACTGAAGCTTTCTTT. It yields the protein CASRGRTVNTEAFF. This chain links TRBV19 with TRBJ1-1; TRBD1 might be the D (6 bases). From germline, CDR1 is LNHDA and CDR2 SQIVND (reference sequence). Trimming left V 6 bases short and J 0 bases short, with 11 bases between. The length of the CDR3 is 14 residues.

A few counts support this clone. The CDR3 region is CASSATGFGNTEAFF. Here the CDR3 DNA reads TGTGCCAGCAGCGCGACAGGGTTTGGGAACACTGAAGCTTTCTTT. The V gene is TRBV7-3, the J gene TRBJ1-1; 7 nucleotides agree with TRBD1. V trimming: 5 bases; J trimming: 1 base; junction bases outside the gene matches: 7. From germline, CDR1 is SGHTA and CDR2 FQGTGA. This CDR3 is built from 15 residues.

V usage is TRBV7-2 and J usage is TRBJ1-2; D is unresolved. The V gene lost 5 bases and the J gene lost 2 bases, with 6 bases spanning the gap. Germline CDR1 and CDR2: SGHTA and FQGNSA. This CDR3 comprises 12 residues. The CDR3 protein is CASSLENYGYTF. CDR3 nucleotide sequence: TGTGCCAGCAGCCTAGAAAACTATGGCTACACCTTC.

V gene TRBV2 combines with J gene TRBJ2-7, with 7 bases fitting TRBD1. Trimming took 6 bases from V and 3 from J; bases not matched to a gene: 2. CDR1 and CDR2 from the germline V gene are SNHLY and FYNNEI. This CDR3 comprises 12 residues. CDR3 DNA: TGTGCCAGCAGAGGGACAGACTACGAGCAGTACGTC. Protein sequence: CASRGTDYEQYV.

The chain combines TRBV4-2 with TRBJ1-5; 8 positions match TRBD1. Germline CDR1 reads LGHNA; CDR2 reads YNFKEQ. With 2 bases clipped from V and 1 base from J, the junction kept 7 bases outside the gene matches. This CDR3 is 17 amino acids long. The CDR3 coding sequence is TGTGCCAGCAGCCAAAACCCTGACAGGGGAAGCAATCAGCCCCAGCATTTT. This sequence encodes CASSQNPDRGSNQPQHF.

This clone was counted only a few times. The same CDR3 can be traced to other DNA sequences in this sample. The CDR3 DNA is TGTGCCAGCAGCCTAAGTGGGGACACTGAAGCTTTCTTT. The encoded protein is CASSLSGDTEAFF. This sequence joins TRBV7-9 and TRBJ1-1; D gene uncertain. V was clipped by 5 bases and J by 3 bases, with 10 bases between them. This CDR3 spans 13 amino acids. CDR1 is SEHNR, CDR2 FQNEAQ, per germline (reference sequence). The full variable domain, with the rest looked up from reference TRBV7-9 and TRBJ1-1, is DTGVSQNPRHKITKRGQNVTFRCDPISEHNRLYWYRQTLGQGPEFLTYFQNEAQLEKSRLLSDRFSAERPKGSFSTLEIQRTEQGDSAMYLCASSLSGDTEAFFGQGTRLTVV.

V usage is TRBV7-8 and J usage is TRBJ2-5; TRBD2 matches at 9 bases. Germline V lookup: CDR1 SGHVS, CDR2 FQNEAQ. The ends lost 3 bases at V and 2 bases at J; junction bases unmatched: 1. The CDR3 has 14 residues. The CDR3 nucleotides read TGTGCCAGCAGCTTGCGGGAGGGTCAAGAGACCCAGTACTTC. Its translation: CASSLREGQETQYF.

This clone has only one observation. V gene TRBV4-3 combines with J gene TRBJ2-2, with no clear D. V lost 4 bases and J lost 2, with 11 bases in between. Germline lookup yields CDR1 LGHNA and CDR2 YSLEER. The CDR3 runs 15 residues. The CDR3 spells CASSRGDINTGELFF. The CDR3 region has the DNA TGCGCCAGCAGCCGAGGCGATATTAACACCGGGGAGCTGTTTTTT.

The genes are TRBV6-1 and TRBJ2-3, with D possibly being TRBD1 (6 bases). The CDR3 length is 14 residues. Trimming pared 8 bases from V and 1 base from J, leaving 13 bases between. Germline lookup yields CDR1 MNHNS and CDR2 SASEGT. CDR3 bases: TGTGCCAGCTCCAGACAGGTGGGCACAGATACGCAGTATTTT. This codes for CASSRQVGTDTQYF.

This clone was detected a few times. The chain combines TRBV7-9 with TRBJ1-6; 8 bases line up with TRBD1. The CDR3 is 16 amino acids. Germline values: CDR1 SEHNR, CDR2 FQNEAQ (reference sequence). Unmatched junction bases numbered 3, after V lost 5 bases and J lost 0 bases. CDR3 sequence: CASSATGGSYNSPLHF. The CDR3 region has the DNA TGTGCCAGCAGCGCCACAGGGGGCTCCTATAATTCACCCCTCCACTTT. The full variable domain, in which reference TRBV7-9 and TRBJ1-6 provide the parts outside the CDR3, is DTGVSQNPRHKITKRGQNVTFRCDPISEHNRLYWYRQTLGQGPEFLTYFQNEAQLEKSRLLSDRFSAERPKGSFSTLEIQRTEQGDSAMYLCASSATGGSYNSPLHFGNGTRLTVT.

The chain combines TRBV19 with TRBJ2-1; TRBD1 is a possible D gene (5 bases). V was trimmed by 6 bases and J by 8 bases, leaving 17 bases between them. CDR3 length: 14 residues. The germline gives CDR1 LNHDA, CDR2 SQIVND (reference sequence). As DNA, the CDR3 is TGTGCCAGTAGACGTGGACACCCACTCGATGAGCAGTTCTTC. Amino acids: CASRRGHPLDEQFF.

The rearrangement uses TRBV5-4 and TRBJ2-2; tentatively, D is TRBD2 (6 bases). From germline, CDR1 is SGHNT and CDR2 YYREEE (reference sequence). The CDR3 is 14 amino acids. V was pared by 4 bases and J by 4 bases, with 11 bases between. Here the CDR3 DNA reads TGTGCCAGCAGCCCCAGAGCGGGCACCGGGGAGCTGTTTTTT. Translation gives CASSPRAGTGELFF. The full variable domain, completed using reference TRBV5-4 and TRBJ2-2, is ETGVTQSPTHLIKTRGQQVTLRCSSQSGHNTVSWYQQALGQGPQFIFQYYREEENGRGNFPPRFSGLQFPNYSSELNVNALELDDSALYLCASSPRAGTGELFFGEGSRLTVL.

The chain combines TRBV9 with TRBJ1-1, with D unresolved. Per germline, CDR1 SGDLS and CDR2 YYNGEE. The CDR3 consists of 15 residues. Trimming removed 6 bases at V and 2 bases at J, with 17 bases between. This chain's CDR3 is CASTTAPVANTEAFF. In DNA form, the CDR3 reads TGTGCCAGCACCACAGCACCAGTGGCTAACACTGAAGCTTTCTTT.

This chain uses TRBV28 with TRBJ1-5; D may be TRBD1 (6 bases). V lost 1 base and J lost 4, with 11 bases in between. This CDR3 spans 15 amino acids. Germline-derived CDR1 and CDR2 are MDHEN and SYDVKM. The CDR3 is CASSLSPRGNQPQHF. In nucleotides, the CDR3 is TGTGCCAGCAGTTTATCTCCGAGGGGGAATCAGCCCCAGCATTTT.